This TCR beta chain was identified in a study of the immune and genomic landscape of osteosarcoma (dated by TCRdb to between 2020 and 2021). Study-level background: The overall cohort was composed of roughly 50 pediatric and adult patients with high-grade osteosarcoma, and a median age at diagnosis of roughly 26 years (range roughly 5-90) was recorded. Poor-risk disease was overrepresented in the cohort, as 73% of patients had an unfavorable pathologic response to standard therapy and 55% to 70% had died. In the overall cohort, about three fifths of patients were male, and approximately 78% had localized disease at diagnosis. To define immunogenic potential, the study profiled osteosarcoma specimens using whole genome, RNA and T-cell receptor sequencing, along with immunohistochemistry and reverse phase protein arrays. To characterize the osteosarcoma immunogenomic landscape, TCR sequencing results were integrated with transcriptome, protein array and immunostaining data. The goal of the study was to explain why immune checkpoint inhibitors have shown limited clinical activity in osteosarcoma. A couple of samples from the same tumor site were contributed by each of a few patients.

TCR beta chain CDR3 regions were immunosequenced with the ImmunoSEQ Assay (Adaptive Biotechnologies). As for the original processing: The ImmunoSEQ Analyzer platform was used to export TCRB rearrangements, read counts, read proportions and gene usage. Using productive rearrangements, T-cell clonality was calculated as 1 minus Pielou's evenness. In the clonal space homeostasis analysis, clonotypes were grouped as rare, small, medium, large or hyperexpanded (0.01 to 1 of the repertoire). TCR productive clonality was compared across immune clusters C1, C2 and C3 using the Wilcoxon rank sum test. Sourced from immuneACCESS, this table was stored by TCRdb with only in-frame sequences that have V and J called. A share of the clones is absent; for the studies checked, an unresolved V gene accounts for under half, and the remainder has no known explanation. That table furnishes V, J and clone size, whereas the DNA furnished D and trimming. The sample yields more than 8,000 clones; about two thirds were counted once. The ten largest account for roughly a sixth of the sample.

On the study overall, not on this receptor specifically: Clonality benchmarks came from external normal skin and healthy peripheral blood data rather than matched normal tissue. Overall, productive TCR clonality was low, with a mean of 0.09 and a maximum of 0.3, which suggests limited clonal expansion of T cells. In five cases, a single hyperexpanded clone dominated the repertoire, and each of these five cases had fewer than 100 T-cell clonotypes. Because osteosarcoma is rare and all possible samples were collected, sample size was not determined by any statistical method. Alongside the frozen tumor specimens, matched blood was collected from only a couple of patients. Higher TCR productive clonality was observed in the immune-hot C3 cluster than in the cold C1 cluster, although TCR productive clonality remained low overall.

Remarks on this clone: What antigen it recognizes has not been identified. No base qualities exist here, and no much larger clone lies one base off it.

Specimens were post-treatment primary, local recurrence and metastasis tumors from poor-prognosis patients. The sample consisted of osteosarcoma tumor tissue from the lung. The sequence was obtained from a human donor with osteosarcoma.

The CDR3 protein is CASSLLREWDYEQYF. The sequence in DNA is TGTGCCAGCAGCTTACTCAGGGAGTGGGACTACGAGCAGTACTTC. This sequence uses TRBV9 and TRBJ2-7, with the D assignment possibly TRBD1 or TRBD2, given 5 matching bases for each. V lost 4 bases and J lost 3 bases; the stretch between them is 17 bases long. The CDR3, cysteine through phenylalanine, is 15 amino acids long. Just CDR3 DNA is preserved here, 45 bases in frame from base 1. The germline V gene gives CDR1 as SGDLS and CDR2 as YYNGEE.